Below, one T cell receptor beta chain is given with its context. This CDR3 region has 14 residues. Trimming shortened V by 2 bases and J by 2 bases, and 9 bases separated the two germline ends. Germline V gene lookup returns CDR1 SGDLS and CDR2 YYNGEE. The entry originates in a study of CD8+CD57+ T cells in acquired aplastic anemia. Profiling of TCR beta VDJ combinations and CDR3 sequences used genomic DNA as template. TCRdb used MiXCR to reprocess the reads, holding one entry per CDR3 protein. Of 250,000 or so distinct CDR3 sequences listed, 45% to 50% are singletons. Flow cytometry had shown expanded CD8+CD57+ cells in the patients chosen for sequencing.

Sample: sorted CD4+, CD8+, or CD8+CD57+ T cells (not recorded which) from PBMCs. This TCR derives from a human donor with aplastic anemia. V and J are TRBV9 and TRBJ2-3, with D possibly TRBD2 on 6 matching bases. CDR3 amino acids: CASSVGGFTDTQYF. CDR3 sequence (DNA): TGTGCCAGCAGCGTGGGGGGATTCACAGATACGCAGTATTTT.